The clone carrying this TCR beta chain turned up a few times. The antigen remains undetermined. The CDR3 spans 18 residues. Germline CDR1 SGHVS, CDR2 FQNEAQ. Trimming cost V 4 bases and J 1 base, with 22 bases left between them. This record belongs to a study of cytomegalovirus exposure and HLA in healthy donors. Overall study: Samples from HLA-typed donors yielded about 85 million unique TCRs in an early data release.

Primers for the PCR totalled 60 Vbeta and 13 Jbeta. Assay used: immunoSEQ multiplex PCR; TCRdb lists only in-frame clones, some missing. The table shows some 91,000 clones, with approximately 72% occurring only once. Overall study findings and caveats: In vitro testing confirmed a few CMV-associated chains as specific for CMV antigens. Later analysis suggested links between common viral pathogens and several top significant clusters.

The chain is built from TRBV7-8 and TRBJ2-5; maybe TRBD1 (5 bases). This TCR derives from a man aged 40-50 years in good health and CMV-seropositive. The material sequenced was PBMCs. CDR3 protein: CASSSTLHRQVGQETQYF. The CDR3 DNA is TGTGCCAGCAGCTCTACACTGCACAGGCAAGTCGGCCAAGAGACCCAGTACTTC.